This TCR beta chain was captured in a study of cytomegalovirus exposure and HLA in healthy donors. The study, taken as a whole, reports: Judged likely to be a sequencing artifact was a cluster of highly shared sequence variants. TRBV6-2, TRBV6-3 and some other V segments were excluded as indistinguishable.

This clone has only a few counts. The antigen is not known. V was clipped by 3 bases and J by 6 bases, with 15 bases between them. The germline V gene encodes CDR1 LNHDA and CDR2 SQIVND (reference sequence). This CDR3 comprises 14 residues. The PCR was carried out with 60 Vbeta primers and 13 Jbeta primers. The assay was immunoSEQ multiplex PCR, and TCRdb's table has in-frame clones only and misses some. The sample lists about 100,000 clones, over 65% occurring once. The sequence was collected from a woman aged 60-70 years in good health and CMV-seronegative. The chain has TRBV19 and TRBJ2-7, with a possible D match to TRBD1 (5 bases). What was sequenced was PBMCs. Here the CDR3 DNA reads TGTGCCAGTAGTATCCGGGCAGGGTCAGGCGAGCAGTACTTC. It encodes CASSIRAGSGEQYF.